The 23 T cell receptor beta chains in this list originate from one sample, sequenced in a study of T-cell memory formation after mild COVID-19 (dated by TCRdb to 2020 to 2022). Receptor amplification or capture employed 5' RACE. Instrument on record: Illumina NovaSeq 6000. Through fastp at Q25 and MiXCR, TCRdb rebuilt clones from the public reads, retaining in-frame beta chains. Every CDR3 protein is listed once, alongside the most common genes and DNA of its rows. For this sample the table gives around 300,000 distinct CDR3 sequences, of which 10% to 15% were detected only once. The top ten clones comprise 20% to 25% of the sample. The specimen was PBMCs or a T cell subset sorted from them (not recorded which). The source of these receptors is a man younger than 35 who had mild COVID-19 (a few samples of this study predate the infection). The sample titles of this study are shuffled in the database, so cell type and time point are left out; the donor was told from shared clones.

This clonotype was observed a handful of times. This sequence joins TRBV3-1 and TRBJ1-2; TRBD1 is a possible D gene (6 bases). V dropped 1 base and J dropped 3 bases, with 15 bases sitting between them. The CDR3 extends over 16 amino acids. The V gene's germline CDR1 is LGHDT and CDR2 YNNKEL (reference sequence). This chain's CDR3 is CASSQVWTRGDYGYTF. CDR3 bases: TGTGCCAGCAGCCAAGTTTGGACCAGGGGTGACTATGGCTACACCTTC.

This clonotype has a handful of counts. Written as DNA, the CDR3 is TGCGCCAGCAGCTTGGGGCCGGGGAGGGAAGCCGAAGCTTTCTTT. Protein product: CASSLGPGREAEAFF. The chain couples TRBV5-1 to TRBJ1-1; D unresolved. V was shortened by 0 bases and J by 8 bases, with 17 bases between the two germline ends. This CDR3 contains 15 residues. The germline V gene encodes CDR1 SGHRS and CDR2 YFSETQ. Drawing the rest from reference TRBV5-1 and TRBJ1-1, the complete variable domain is KAGVTQTPRYLIKTRGQQVTLSCSPISGHRSVSWYQQTPGQGLQFLFEYFSETQRNKGNFPGRFSGRQFSNSRSEMNVSTLELGDSALYLCASSLGPGREAEAFFGQGTRLTVV.

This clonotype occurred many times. The CDR3 here is CASSLESWDTQYF. CDR3 in DNA: TGTGCCAGCAGCTTAGAGTCTTGGGATACGCAGTATTTT. The V gene is TRBV7-2, the J gene TRBJ2-3; D is unclear. Trimming removed 1 base at V and 6 bases at J, with 8 bases between. The CDR3 consists of 13 residues. Germline CDR1 and CDR2: SGHTA and FQGNSA.

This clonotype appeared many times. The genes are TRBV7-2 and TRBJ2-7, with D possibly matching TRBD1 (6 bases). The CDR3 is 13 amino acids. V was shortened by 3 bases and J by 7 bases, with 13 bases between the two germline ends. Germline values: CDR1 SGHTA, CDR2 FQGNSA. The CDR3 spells CASSFTGMREQYF. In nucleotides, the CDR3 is TGTGCCAGCAGCTTTACAGGGATGAGGGAGCAGTACTTC.

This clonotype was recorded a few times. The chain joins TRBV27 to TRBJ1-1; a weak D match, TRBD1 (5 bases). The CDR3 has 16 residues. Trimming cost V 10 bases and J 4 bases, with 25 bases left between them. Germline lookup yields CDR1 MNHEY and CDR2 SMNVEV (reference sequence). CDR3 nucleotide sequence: TGTGCCACCACCAACCTAGGGAAGGGGAACAGCACTGAAGCTTTCTTT. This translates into CATTNLGKGNSTEAFF.

The DNA of the CDR3 is TGTGCCAGCAGCTGGACAGGGCCTAATTCACCCCTCCACTTT. Protein product: CASSWTGPNSPLHF. The chain couples TRBV6-1 to TRBJ1-6, with 8 bases that match TRBD1. The germline V gene has CDR1 MNHNS and CDR2 SASEGT. The CDR3 loop spans 14 amino acids. Trimming cost V 6 bases and J 6 bases; bases outside gene matches: 4.

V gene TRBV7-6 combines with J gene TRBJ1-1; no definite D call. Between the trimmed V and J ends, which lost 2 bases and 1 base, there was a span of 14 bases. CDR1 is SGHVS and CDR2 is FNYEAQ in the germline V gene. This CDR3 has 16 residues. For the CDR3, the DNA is TGTGCCAGCAGCTTACCGGACGGGCTCAGGAACACTGAAGCTTTCTTT. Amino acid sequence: CASSLPDGLRNTEAFF.

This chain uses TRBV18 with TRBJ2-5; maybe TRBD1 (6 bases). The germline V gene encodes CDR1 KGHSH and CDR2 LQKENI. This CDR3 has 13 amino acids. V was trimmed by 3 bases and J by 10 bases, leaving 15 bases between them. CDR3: CASSPSTGQDQYF. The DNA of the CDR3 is TGTGCCAGCTCACCTTCGACAGGCCAGGACCAGTACTTC.

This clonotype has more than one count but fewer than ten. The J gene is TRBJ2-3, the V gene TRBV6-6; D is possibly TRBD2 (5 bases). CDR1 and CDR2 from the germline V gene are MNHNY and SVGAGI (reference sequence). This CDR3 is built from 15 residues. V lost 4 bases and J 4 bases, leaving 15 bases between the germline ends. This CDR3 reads CASSWRARAADTQYF. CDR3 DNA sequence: TGTGCCAGCAGTTGGCGGGCTAGGGCTGCAGATACGCAGTATTTT.

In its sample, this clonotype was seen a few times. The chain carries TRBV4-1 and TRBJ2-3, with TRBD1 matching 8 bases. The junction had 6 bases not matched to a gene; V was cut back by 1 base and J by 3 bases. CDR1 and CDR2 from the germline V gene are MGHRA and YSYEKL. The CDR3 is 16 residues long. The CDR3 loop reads CASSQGNNRGTDTQYF. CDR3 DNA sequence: TGCGCCAGCAGCCAAGGGAACAACAGGGGGACAGATACGCAGTATTTT.

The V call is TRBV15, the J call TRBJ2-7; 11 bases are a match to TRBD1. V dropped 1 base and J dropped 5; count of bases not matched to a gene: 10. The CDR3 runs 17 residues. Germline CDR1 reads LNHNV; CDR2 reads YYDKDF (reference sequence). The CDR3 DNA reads TGTGCCACCAGCAGAGCGTATGGGACAGGGGGTTGGAACGAGCAGTACGTC. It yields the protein CATSRAYGTGGWNEQYV.

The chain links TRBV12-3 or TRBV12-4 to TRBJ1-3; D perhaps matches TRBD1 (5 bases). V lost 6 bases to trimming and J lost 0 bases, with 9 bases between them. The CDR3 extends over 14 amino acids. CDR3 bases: TGTGCCAGCAGCAACAGGTTCTCTGGAAACACCATATATTTT. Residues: CASSNRFSGNTIYF.

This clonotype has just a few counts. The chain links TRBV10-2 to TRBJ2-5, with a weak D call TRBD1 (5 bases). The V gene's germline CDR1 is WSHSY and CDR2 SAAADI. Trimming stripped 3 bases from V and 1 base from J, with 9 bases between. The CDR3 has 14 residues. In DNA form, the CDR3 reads TGCGCCAGCAGTGAAAACAGGTTCCAAGAGACCCAGTACTTC. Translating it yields CASSENRFQETQYF.

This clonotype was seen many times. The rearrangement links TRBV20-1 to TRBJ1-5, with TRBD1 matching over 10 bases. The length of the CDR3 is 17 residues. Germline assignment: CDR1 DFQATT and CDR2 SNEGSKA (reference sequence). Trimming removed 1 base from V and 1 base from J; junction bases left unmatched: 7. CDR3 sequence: CSARVVGQGYSNQPQHF. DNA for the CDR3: TGCAGTGCTAGAGTTGTGGGACAGGGGTACAGCAATCAGCCCCAGCATTTT.

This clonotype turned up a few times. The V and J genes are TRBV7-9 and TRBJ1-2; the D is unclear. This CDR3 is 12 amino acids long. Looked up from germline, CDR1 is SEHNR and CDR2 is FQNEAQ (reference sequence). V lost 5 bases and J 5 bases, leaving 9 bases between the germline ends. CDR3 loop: CASSTTKYGYTF. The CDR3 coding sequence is TGTGCCAGCAGCACTACGAAATATGGCTACACCTTC.

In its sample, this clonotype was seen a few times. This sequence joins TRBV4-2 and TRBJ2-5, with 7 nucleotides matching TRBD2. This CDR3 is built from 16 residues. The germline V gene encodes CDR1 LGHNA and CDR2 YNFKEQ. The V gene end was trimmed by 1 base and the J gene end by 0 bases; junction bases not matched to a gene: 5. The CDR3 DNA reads TGTGCCAGCAGCCAAGGGCTAGCGGAGTACCAAGAGACCCAGTACTTC. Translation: CASSQGLAEYQETQYF.

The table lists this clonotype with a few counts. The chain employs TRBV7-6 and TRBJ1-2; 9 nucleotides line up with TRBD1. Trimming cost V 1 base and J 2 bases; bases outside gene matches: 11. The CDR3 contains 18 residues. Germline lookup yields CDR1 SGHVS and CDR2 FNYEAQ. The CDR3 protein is CASSLGNPGTGYNYGYTF. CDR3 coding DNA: TGTGCCAGCAGCTTAGGAAACCCCGGGACAGGGTACAACTATGGCTACACCTTC.

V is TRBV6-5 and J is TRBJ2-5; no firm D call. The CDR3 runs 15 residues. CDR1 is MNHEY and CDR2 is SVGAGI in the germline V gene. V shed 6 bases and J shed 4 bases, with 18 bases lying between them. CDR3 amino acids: CASSLMDKDGETQYF. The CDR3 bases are TGTGCCAGCAGCCTAATGGATAAGGATGGAGAGACCCAGTACTTC.

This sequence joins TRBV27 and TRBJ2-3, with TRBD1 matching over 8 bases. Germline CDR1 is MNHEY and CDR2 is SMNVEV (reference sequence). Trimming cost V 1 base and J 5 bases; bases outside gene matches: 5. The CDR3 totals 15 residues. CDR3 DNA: TGTGCCAGCAGTTTATGGGACAGGTCTGAAGATACGCAGTATTTT. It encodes CASSLWDRSEDTQYF.

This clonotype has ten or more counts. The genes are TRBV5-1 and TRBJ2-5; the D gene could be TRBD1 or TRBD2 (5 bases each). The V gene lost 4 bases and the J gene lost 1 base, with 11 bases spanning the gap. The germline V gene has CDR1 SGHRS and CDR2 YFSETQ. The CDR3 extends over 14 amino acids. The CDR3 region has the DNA TGCGCCAGCAGCCGGGACGGCTCCCAAGAGACCCAGTACTTC. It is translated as CASSRDGSQETQYF.

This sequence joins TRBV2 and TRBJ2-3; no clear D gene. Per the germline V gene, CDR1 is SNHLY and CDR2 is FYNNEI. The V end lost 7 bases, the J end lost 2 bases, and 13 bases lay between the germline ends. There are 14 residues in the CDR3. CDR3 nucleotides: TGTGCCAGCACCAGGACCGCGAACACAGATACGCAGTATTTT. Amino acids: CASTRTANTDTQYF.

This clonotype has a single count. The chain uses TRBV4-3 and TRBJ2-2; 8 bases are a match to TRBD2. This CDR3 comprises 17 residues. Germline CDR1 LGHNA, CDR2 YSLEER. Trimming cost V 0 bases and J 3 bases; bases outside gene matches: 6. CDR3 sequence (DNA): TGCGCCAGCAGCCAAGATCCGGGGGGGCAGGACACCGGGGAGCTGTTTTTT. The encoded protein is CASSQDPGGQDTGELFF.

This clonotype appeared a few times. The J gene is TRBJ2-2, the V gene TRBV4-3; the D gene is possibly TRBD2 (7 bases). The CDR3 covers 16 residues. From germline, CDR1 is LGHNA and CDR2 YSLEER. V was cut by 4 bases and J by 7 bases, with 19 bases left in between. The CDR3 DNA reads TGCGCCAGCAGCCCCCCGGGGGGCCTGGAAGGCGGGGAGCTGTTTTTT. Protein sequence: CASSPPGGLEGGELFF.